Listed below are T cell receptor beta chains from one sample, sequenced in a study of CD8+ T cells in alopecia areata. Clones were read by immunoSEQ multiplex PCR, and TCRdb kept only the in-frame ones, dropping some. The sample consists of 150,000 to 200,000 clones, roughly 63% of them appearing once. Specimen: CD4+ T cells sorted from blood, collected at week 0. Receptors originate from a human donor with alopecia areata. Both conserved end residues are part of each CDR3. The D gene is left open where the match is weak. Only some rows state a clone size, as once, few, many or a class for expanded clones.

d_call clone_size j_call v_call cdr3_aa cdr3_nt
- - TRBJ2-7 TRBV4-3 CASSHRTATYEQYF TGCGCCAGCAGCCACCGGACAGCAACCTACGAGCAGTACTTC
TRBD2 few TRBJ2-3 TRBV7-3 CASSLEAGGTDTQYF TGTGCCAGCAGCTTAGAAGCGGGGGGCACAGATACGCAGTATTTT
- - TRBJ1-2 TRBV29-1 CSVEDRAGGGYTF TGCAGCGTTGAAGATCGGGCAGGAGGGGGCTACACCTTC
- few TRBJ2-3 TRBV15 CATGGTAADTQYF TGTGCCACCGGGGGTACGGCCGCAGATACGCAGTATTTT
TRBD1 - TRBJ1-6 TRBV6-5 CASRGQEYNSPLHF TGTGCCAGCAGAGGACAGGAGTATAATTCACCCCTCCACTTT
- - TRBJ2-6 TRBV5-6 CASSPPGSGANVLTF TGTGCCAGCAGCCCACCAGGCTCTGGGGCCAACGTCCTGACTTTC
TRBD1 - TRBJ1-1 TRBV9 CASSATGATEAFF TGTGCCAGCAGCGCCACAGGGGCCACTGAAGCTTTCTTT
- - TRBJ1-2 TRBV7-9 CASGTTGGYTF TGTGCCAGCGGGACCACGGGCGGCTACACCTTC
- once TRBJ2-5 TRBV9 CASSVAGVAQETQYF TGTGCCAGCAGCGTTGCCGGGGTCGCCCAAGAGACCCAGTACTTC
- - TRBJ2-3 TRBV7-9 CASSRVAATDTQYF TGTGCCAGCAGCAGGGTAGCGGCCACAGATACGCAGTATTTT
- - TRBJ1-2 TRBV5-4 CASSLGTGGVYGYTF TGTGCCAGCAGCTTGGGAACGGGGGGCGTCTATGGCTACACCTTC
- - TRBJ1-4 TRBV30 CAWSRINEKLFF TGTGCCTGGAGCCGGATTAATGAAAAACTGTTTTTT
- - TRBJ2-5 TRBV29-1 CSVVGGTETQYF TGCAGCGTTGTAGGCGGGACCGAGACCCAGTACTTC
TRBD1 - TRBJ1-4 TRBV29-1 CSVAVLGQGATNEKLFF TGCAGCGTTGCCGTTCTGGGACAGGGTGCAACTAATGAAAAACTGTTTTTT
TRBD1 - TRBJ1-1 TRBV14 CASSRTGGNTEAFF TGTGCCAGCAGCCGCACAGGGGGAAACACTGAAGCTTTCTTT
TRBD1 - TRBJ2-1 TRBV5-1 CASSLQGQHNEQFF TGCGCCAGCAGCTTACAGGGACAGCACAATGAGCAGTTCTTC
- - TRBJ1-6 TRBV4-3 CASSQDGDSPLHF TGCGCCAGCAGCCAAGATGGTGATTCACCCCTCCACTTT
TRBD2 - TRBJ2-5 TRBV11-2 CASTLSRGLKQETQYF TGTGCCAGCACTCTAAGCCGGGGACTAAAACAAGAGACCCAGTACTTC
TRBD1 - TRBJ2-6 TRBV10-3 CATGDSLLSGANVLTF TGTGCCACTGGGGACAGTCTTCTCTCTGGGGCCAACGTCCTGACTTTC
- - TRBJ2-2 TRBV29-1 CSGGHTGELFF TGCAGCGGAGGACACACCGGGGAGCTGTTTTTT
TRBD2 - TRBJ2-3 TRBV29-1 CSVATPLAGGADTQYF TGCAGCGTGGCTACCCCACTAGCGGGGGGCGCAGATACGCAGTATTTT
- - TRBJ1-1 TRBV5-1 CASSLDSTRGTEAFF TGCGCCAGCAGCTTGGACTCGACTAGGGGCACTGAAGCTTTCTTT
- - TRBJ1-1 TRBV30 CAWSYRRAEAFF TGTGCCTGGAGCTACAGGAGGGCTGAAGCTTTCTTT
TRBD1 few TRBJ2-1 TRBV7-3 CASSLDGTVYNEQFF TGTGCCAGCAGCTTAGACGGGACAGTATACAATGAGCAGTTCTTC
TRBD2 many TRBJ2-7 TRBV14 CASSRGTTPYEQYF TGTGCCAGCAGCCGCGGGACTACACCCTACGAGCAGTACTTC
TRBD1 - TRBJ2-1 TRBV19 CASSPLGRTGDFNEQFF TGTGCCAGTAGTCCCCTCGGAAGGACAGGGGATTTCAATGAGCAGTTCTTC
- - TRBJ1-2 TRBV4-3 CASSQRAVTDSYGYTF TGCGCCAGCAGCCAAAGAGCCGTAACCGACAGCTATGGCTACACCTTC
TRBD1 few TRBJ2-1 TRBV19 CASSKGQGYNEQFF TGTGCCAGTAGTAAGGGACAGGGGTACAATGAGCAGTTCTTC
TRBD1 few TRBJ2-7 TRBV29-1 CSVTSDPDRGSSYEQYF TGCAGCGTTACTTCGGATCCGGACAGGGGAAGCTCCTACGAGCAGTACTTC
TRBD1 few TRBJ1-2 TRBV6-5 CASSRTGINYGYTF TGTGCCAGCAGTCGGACAGGCATTAACTATGGCTACACCTTC
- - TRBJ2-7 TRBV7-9 CASSPRRDSEQYF TGTGCCAGCAGCCCTCGACGGGACTCCGAGCAGTACTTC
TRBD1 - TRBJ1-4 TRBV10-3 CAISEGQGGEKLFF TGTGCCATCAGTGAGGGACAGGGTGGTGAAAAACTGTTTTTT
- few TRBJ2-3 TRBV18 CASSPGEDTQYF TGTGCCAGCTCACCGGGAGAAGATACGCAGTATTTT
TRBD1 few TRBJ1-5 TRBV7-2 CASSPRTGGNQPQHF TGTGCCAGCAGCCCCCGGACAGGGGGCAATCAGCCCCAGCATTTT
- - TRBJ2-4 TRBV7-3 CASSLTGRGENIQYF TGTGCCAGCAGCTTAACGGGGCGGGGCGAAAACATTCAGTACTTC
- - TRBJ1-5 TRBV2 CASKREAPGNQPQHF TGTGCCAGCAAACGGGAGGCGCCTGGCAATCAGCCCCAGCATTTT
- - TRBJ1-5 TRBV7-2 CASSPGTLSNQPQHF TGTGCCAGCAGTCCCGGGACGTTAAGTAATCAGCCCCAGCATTTT
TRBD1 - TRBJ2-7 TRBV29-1 CSVEQGARREQYF TGCAGCGTTGAACAGGGGGCACGGAGAGAGCAGTACTTC
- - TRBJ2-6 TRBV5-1 CASSPSTGANVLTF TGCGCCAGCAGCCCCTCCACTGGGGCCAACGTCCTGACTTTC
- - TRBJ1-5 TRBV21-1 CASSKVWGQPQHF TGTGCCAGCAGCAAAGTGTGGGGGCAGCCCCAGCATTTT
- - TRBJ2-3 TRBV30 CAWNGFTDTQYF TGTGCCTGGAATGGGTTCACAGATACGCAGTATTTT
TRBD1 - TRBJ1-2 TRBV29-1 CSVDSGDSRFYGYTF TGCAGCGTTGACTCCGGGGACAGTAGATTCTATGGCTACACCTTC
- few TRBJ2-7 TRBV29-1 CSALNRDYEQYF TGCAGCGCCCTTAACAGGGACTACGAGCAGTACTTC
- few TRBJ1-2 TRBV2 CASSEAYGYTF TGTGCCAGCAGTGAAGCCTATGGCTACACCTTC
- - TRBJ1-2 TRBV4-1 CASSQHGAGINYGYTF TGCGCCAGCAGCCAACATGGGGCAGGCATTAACTATGGCTACACCTTC
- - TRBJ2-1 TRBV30 CAWTGGNNEQFF TGTGCCTGGACCGGGGGCAACAATGAGCAGTTCTTC
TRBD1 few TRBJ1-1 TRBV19 CASSIAGQGDIGAFF TGTGCCAGTAGTATAGCTGGACAGGGCGACATTGGGGCTTTCTTT
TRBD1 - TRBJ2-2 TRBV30 CAWSRQGTGELFF TGTGCCTGGAGTCGACAGGGCACCGGGGAGCTGTTTTTT
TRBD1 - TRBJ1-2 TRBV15 CATSRVGTGANYGYTF TGTGCCACCAGCAGAGTGGGGACAGGAGCTAACTATGGCTACACCTTC
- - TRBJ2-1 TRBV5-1 CASSFPLEVGAEQFF TGCGCCAGCAGTTTCCCTCTAGAGGTCGGAGCTGAGCAGTTCTTC
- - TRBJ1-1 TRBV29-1 CSVSGTTIGAFF TGCAGCGTTTCCGGGACAACCATCGGGGCTTTCTTT
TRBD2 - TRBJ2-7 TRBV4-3 CASSQQLTSGAKHEQYF TGCGCCAGCAGCCAGCAGCTGACTAGCGGGGCTAAGCACGAGCAGTACTTC
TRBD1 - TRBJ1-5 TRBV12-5 CASGQGQGGQPQHF TGTGCTAGTGGTCAGGGACAGGGGGGTCAGCCCCAGCATTTT
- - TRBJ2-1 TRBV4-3 CASSQETLSSYNEQFF TGCGCCAGCAGCCAAGAAACGTTAAGCTCCTACAATGAGCAGTTCTTC
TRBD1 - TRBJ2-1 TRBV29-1 CSDQTGMVNEQFF TGCAGCGACCAGACAGGGATGGTCAATGAGCAGTTCTTC
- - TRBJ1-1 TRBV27 CASRANTEAFF TGTGCCAGCCGTGCGAACACTGAAGCTTTCTTT
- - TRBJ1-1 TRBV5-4 CASSLVDNTEAFF TGTGCCAGCAGCTTGGTTGATAACACTGAAGCTTTCTTT
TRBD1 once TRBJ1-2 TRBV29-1 CSVDGDRGPYGYTF TGCAGCGTTGATGGAGACAGGGGACCTTATGGCTACACCTTC